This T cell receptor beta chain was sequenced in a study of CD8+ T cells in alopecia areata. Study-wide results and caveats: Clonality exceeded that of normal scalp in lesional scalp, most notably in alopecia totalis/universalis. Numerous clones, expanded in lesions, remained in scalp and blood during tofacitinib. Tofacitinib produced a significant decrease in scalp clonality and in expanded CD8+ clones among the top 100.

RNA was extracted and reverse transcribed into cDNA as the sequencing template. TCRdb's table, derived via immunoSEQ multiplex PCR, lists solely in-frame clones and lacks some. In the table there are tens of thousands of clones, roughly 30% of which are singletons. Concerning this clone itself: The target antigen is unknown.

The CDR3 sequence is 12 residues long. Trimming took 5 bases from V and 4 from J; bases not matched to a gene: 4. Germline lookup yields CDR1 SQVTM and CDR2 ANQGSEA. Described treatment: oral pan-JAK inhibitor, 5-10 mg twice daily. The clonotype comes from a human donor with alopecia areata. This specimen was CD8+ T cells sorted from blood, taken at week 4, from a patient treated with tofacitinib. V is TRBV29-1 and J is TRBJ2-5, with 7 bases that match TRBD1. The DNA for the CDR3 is TGCAGCGTTACAGGGGTCGGAGAGACCCAGTACTTC. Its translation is CSVTGVGETQYF.